These 26 T cell receptor beta chains were all obtained from the same sample, sequenced in a study of blood T cells in healthy people across ages. Alongside a J-beta primer mix, a sample-barcoded 5' primer served in a second PCR lasting about 6 to 12 cycles. TCRdb itself ran the 5' RACE reads through MiXCR, one entry per CDR3 protein. This table holds fewer than 900,000 distinct CDR3 sequences, around 40% found once. Sequenced input: blood. The receptors here all came from a woman in her sixties in good health.

A note on this clonotype: This may be a read error: a much more frequent sequence differs by one nucleotide. The chain combines TRBV24-1 with TRBJ2-7, with 7 bases identical to TRBD2. Germline CDR1 and CDR2: KGHDR and SFDVKD. This CDR3 is built from 15 residues. V lost 0 bases, J lost 9 bases, and 10 bases stayed unmatched. The CDR3 region is CATSDLFSGREWQYF. Written as DNA, the CDR3 is TGTGCCACCAGTGATTTGTTCTCCGGGCGGGAGTGGCAGTACTTC.

This clonotype has a handful of counts. The chain joins TRBV6-1 to TRBJ2-3; no clear D. Germline V gives CDR1 MNHNS, CDR2 SASEGT. Deletions cut 1 base from V and 6 bases from J, with 17 bases between. The CDR3 consists of 16 residues. The CDR3 region is CASSEVPVGLGDTQYF. The CDR3 region has the DNA TGTGCCAGCAGTGAAGTACCTGTCGGGCTTGGGGATACGCAGTATTTT.

Turning to this clonotype: A junction end diverges from the germline sequence, so it may reflect a read error. V usage is TRBV7-7 and J usage is TRBJ2-4, with 8 bases fitting TRBD1. TRBJ2-7 explains the end of the DNA better; the J call may be wrong. Germline lookup yields CDR1 SSHAT and CDR2 FNYEAQ (reference sequence). The CDR3 is made up of 14 amino acids. For the CDR3, the DNA is TGTGCTAGCAGGGAACGGACAGGGTCTTACGAGCAGTACTTC. Translation: CASRERTGSYEQYF.

This clonotype appeared a few times. This chain links TRBV19 with TRBJ2-7, with 9 bases aligning to TRBD1. The J segment lost 3 bases and the V segment lost 9 bases, leaving 6 bases of the junction unmatched. The length of the CDR3 is 13 residues. Germline CDR1 reads LNHDA; CDR2 reads SQIVND (reference sequence). DNA for the CDR3: TGTGCCAGCAGCATGGGACAGGGCTACGAGCAGTACTTC. Its protein product is CASSMGQGYEQYF.

This clonotype was found many times. V is TRBV29-1 and J is TRBJ2-1; 8 bases are a match to TRBD2. J lost 4 bases, V lost 5 bases, and 13 bases had no gene match. This CDR3 spans 16 amino acids. Germline CDR1 SQVTM, CDR2 ANQGSEA. The CDR3, as DNA: TGCAGCGTTAGCGGGTCGGAGCGGGGGAGTTACAATGAGCAGTTCTTC. Translation gives CSVSGSERGSYNEQFF.

This clonotype was observed at least ten times. V usage is TRBV15 and J usage is TRBJ2-3, with D possibly TRBD1 on 7 matching bases. The germline CDR1 and CDR2 sequences are LNHNV and YYDKDF (reference sequence). This CDR3 has 16 residues. Trimming removed 5 bases at V and 5 bases at J, with 20 bases between. The CDR3 sequence is CATSPSVARGVDTQYF. The CDR3 DNA sequence: TGTGCCACCAGCCCTAGTGTGGCCAGGGGGGTAGATACGCAGTATTTT. The complete variable domain, with remaining parts taken from reference TRBV15 and TRBJ2-3, reads DAMVIQNPRYQVTQFGKPVTLSCSQTLNHNVMYWYQQKSSQAPKLLFHYYDKDFNNEADTPDNFQSRRPNTSFCFLDIRSPGLGDTAMYLCATSPSVARGVDTQYFGPGTRLTVL.

The chain has TRBV3-1 and TRBJ2-4; 7 bases match TRBD2. Germline lookup yields CDR1 LGHDT and CDR2 YNNKEL (reference sequence). The length of the CDR3 is 17 residues. V was pared by 3 bases and J by 13 bases, with 21 bases of the junction left unmatched. CDR3 sequence reads: CASSQNRVRAGSWEQYF. For the CDR3, the DNA is TGTGCCAGCAGCCAGAACCGGGTACGAGCGGGATCGTGGGAGCAGTACTTC.

This clonotype has more than one count but fewer than ten. The chain uses TRBV7-6 and TRBJ2-3; perhaps TRBD1 as D (6 bases). Germline lookup yields CDR1 SGHVS and CDR2 FNYEAQ. This CDR3 is 16 amino acids long. V shed 0 bases and J shed 5 bases, with 15 bases lying between them. CDR3 protein: CASSLAARTVLDTQYF. In nucleotides, the CDR3 is TGTGCCAGCAGCTTAGCTGCCCGGACAGTTCTAGATACGCAGTATTTT.

Of note for this clonotype: An end of the junction differs from the germline gene, which may be a read error. The rearrangement joins TRBV4-2 to TRBJ2-5, with 8 positions matching TRBD2. The germline V gene has CDR1 LGHNA and CDR2 YNFKEQ. The CDR3 is 17 amino acids. CDR3 DNA: TGTGCCAGCAGCCAAGGAACTACTAGCGGACGTCAAGGGACCCAGTACTTC. Translating gives CASSQGTTSGRQGTQYF.

This clonotype was detected only a few times. This chain uses TRBV12-3 or TRBV12-4 with TRBJ2-7; 8 positions match TRBD1. The trim removed 6 bases at V and 6 bases at J, leaving 10 bases unmatched. The CDR3 is 14 amino acids. The CDR3 sequence: CASRAGQGPREQYF. CDR3 nucleotides: TGTGCCAGCAGGGCCGGACAGGGCCCCCGCGAGCAGTACTTC.

The chain recombines TRBV20-1 with TRBJ1-1; D ambiguous. The CDR3 contains 15 residues. V dropped 3 bases and J dropped 0 bases, with 14 bases sitting between them. The germline gives CDR1 DFQATT, CDR2 SNEGSKA (reference sequence). CDR3 in amino acids: CSARALGTMNTEAFF. CDR3 nucleotides: TGCAGTGCTAGGGCCTTGGGAACAATGAACACTGAAGCTTTCTTT.

This clonotype appeared many times. The V gene is TRBV6-5, the J gene TRBJ2-6; the D gene is possibly TRBD1 (6 bases). This CDR3 is 15 amino acids long. Germline assignment: CDR1 MNHEY and CDR2 SVGAGI. Trimming left V 6 bases short and J 1 base short, with 10 bases between. The CDR3 DNA sequence: TGTGCCAGCAGAAAGCAGGGGTCTGGGGCCAACGTCCTGACTTTC. The encoded protein is CASRKQGSGANVLTF.

In its sample, this clonotype was seen a few times. The CDR3 DNA is TGTGCCAGCAGCTTACTTCGGGGGGAAACCTACAATGAGCAGTTCTTC. This encodes CASSLLRGETYNEQFF. The chain uses TRBV7-8 and TRBJ2-1, with 7 bases matching TRBD2. The germline gives CDR1 SGHVS, CDR2 FQNEAQ. V gave up 2 bases and J gave up 2 bases; unmatched junction bases: 6. CDR3 length: 16 amino acids.

The chain joins TRBV27 to TRBJ2-1; unclear D gene. The CDR3 loop spans 13 amino acids. Per germline, CDR1 MNHEY and CDR2 SMNVEV (reference sequence). Trimming took 7 bases from V and 3 from J, leaving 10 bases between them. For the CDR3, the DNA is TGTGCCAGCAAGTTCGACGGCTACAATGAGCAGTTCTTC. Translation gives CASKFDGYNEQFF.

The chain couples TRBV7-3 to TRBJ1-1, with D tentatively TRBD1 (6 bases). Germline V CDR1 and CDR2: SGHTA, FQGTGA. Trimming took off 5 bases at V and 6 bases at J, with 19 bases between the two ends. CDR3 length: 15 amino acids. The CDR3 reads CASSTTGSREAEAFF. Written as DNA, the CDR3 is TGTGCCAGCAGCACCACAGGGAGTAGGGAGGCTGAAGCTTTCTTT.

This clonotype was counted a few times. The chain uses TRBV11-1 and TRBJ2-1, with TRBD2 matching over 9 bases. This CDR3 has 11 amino acids. The V and J ends lost 3 bases and 15 bases, in that order; junction bases with no gene match: 3. Germline V lookup: CDR1 SGHAT, CDR2 FQDESV (reference sequence). The CDR3 sequence is CASSLGLALFF. CDR3 bases: TGTGCCAGCAGCTTGGGACTAGCTCTGTTCTTC.

This clonotype was seen ten or more times. The V gene is TRBV4-2, the J gene TRBJ2-3; 10 bases agree with TRBD2. The germline V gene has CDR1 LGHNA and CDR2 YNFKEQ. CDR3 length: 21 residues. V gave up 2 bases and J gave up 3 bases; unmatched junction bases: 20. This CDR3 reads CASSQTRPRPSGGGLTDTQYF. CDR3 DNA sequence: TGTGCCAGCAGCCAAACTCGACCTCGTCCTAGCGGGGGAGGTTTGACAGATACGCAGTATTTT.

The CDR3 nucleotides read TGTGCCATTACCATAGAGGGACGATCGTCCATAGATACGCAGTATTTT. Amino acid sequence: CAITIEGRSSIDTQYF. This chain joins TRBV12-3 or TRBV12-4 and TRBJ2-3, with D perhaps being TRBD1 or TRBD2 (5 bases each). The germline V and J ends were trimmed by 10 bases and 5 bases, with 25 bases remaining between them. The length of the CDR3 is 16 residues.

This chain uses TRBV6-2 or TRBV6-3 with TRBJ2-3; D remains ambiguous. Germline CDR1 reads MNHEY; CDR2 reads SVGEGT. This CDR3 is 12 amino acids long. Deletions cut 6 bases from V and 5 bases from J, with 9 bases between. The CDR3 bases are TGTGCCAGCAGGGCCCCCGAAGATACGCAGTATTTT. Translating it yields CASRAPEDTQYF.

The chain has TRBV4-2 and TRBJ2-3, with D possibly being TRBD2 (7 bases). This CDR3 region has 15 residues. V shed 0 bases and J shed 7 bases, with 14 bases lying between them. The germline V gene encodes CDR1 LGHNA and CDR2 YNFKEQ. In nucleotides, the CDR3 is TGTGCCAGCAGCCAAGATGAGGGGGGGGCTTATACGCAGTATTTT. Amino acid sequence: CASSQDEGGAYTQYF.

Regarding this clonotype: Germline is not matched at one junction end, which may reflect a read error. This chain uses TRBV5-1 with TRBJ2-6; D possibly corresponds to TRBD1 (5 bases). The CDR3 runs to 18 residues. Looked up from germline, CDR1 is SGHRS and CDR2 is YFSETQ. CDR3 sequence (DNA): TGCGCCAACAGCTGGAGCTCTGGACATCTCTCTGGGGCCAACGTCCTGACTTTC. Its protein is CANSWSSGHLSGANVLTF.

The chain carries TRBV7-9 and TRBJ1-5, with D possibly matching TRBD1 (5 bases). V was pared by 1 base and J by 4 bases, with 11 bases between. This CDR3 has 15 amino acids. CDR1 SEHNR and CDR2 FQNEAQ come from the germline V gene (reference sequence). The CDR3 DNA sequence: TGTGCCAGCAGCTTAGGAGGGGTCGAGAATCAGCCCCAGCATTTT. It codes for CASSLGGVENQPQHF.

The chain employs TRBV7-8 and TRBJ2-2; 9 bases fit TRBD1. The junction had 12 bases not matched to a gene; V was cut back by 6 bases and J by 7 bases. Per the germline V gene, CDR1 is SGHVS and CDR2 is FQNEAQ. The CDR3 consists of 16 residues. DNA for the CDR3: TGTGCCAGCAGACCCATAGGGACAGGGTTTCACGGGGAGCTGTTTTTT. Its protein product is CASRPIGTGFHGELFF.

This clonotype has a count of ten or more. The chain links TRBV4-2 to TRBJ2-7, with 8 positions matching TRBD2. Unmatched junction bases numbered 8, after V lost 0 bases and J lost 7 bases. Germline V gives CDR1 LGHNA, CDR2 YNFKEQ. The CDR3 spans 15 residues. The CDR3 here is CASSQDAGRAWEQYF. In DNA form, the CDR3 reads TGTGCCAGCAGCCAAGATGCCGGGAGGGCCTGGGAGCAGTACTTC.

This CDR3 reads CASSQDRAWDNEQYF. The CDR3 DNA is TGTGCCAGCAGCCAAGACAGGGCTTGGGACAATGAGCAGTACTTC. The V and J genes are TRBV4-2 and TRBJ2-5, with D possibly being TRBD1 (6 bases). V dropped 0 bases and J dropped 11 bases, with 19 bases sitting between them. The CDR3 runs to 15 residues. CDR1 is LGHNA, CDR2 YNFKEQ, per germline.

This chain connects TRBV4-1 to TRBJ2-7; possible D gene TRBD1, 6 bases. V gave up 3 bases and J gave up 4 bases, with 19 bases separating them. The CDR3 sequence is 16 residues long. The germline CDR1 and CDR2 sequences are MGHRA and YSYEKL. CDR3 region: CASSHPKAGEDYEQYF. Here the CDR3 DNA reads TGCGCCAGCAGCCATCCCAAAGCAGGGGAAGATTACGAGCAGTACTTC.